This T cell receptor beta chain originates from a study of shared clonotypes between healthy human individuals. Points from the study as a whole: Limitation of the genetic and exposure-history diversity represented came from the few donors. Naive subsets generally had larger estimated richness than memory subsets.

Every immunoSEQ plate was one replicate of a subset's evenly spread DNA. Repertoires were generated with immunoSEQ multiplex PCR, while TCRdb's copy carries only in-frame clones and drops some. The data contain 2 million to 2.5 million clones, approximately 93% of them singletons. Remarks on this clone: No antigen is known for it.

Germline CDR1 reads MGHDK; CDR2 reads SYGVNS. V lost 2 bases, J lost 5 bases, and 4 bases stayed unmatched. The CDR3 contains 14 residues. The TCR originated in a young man in good health. Some clones in this sample may be carry-over from other donors' samples. The sequencing input was naive CD4+ T cells from PBMCs. Documented subset: CD45RA+ positively selected. The chain has TRBV25-1 and TRBJ1-2; 8 bases match TRBD1. Written as DNA, the CDR3 is TGTGCCAGCAGTGAAACAGGGGGAGGTTATGGCTACACCTTC. This codes for CASSETGGGYGYTF.